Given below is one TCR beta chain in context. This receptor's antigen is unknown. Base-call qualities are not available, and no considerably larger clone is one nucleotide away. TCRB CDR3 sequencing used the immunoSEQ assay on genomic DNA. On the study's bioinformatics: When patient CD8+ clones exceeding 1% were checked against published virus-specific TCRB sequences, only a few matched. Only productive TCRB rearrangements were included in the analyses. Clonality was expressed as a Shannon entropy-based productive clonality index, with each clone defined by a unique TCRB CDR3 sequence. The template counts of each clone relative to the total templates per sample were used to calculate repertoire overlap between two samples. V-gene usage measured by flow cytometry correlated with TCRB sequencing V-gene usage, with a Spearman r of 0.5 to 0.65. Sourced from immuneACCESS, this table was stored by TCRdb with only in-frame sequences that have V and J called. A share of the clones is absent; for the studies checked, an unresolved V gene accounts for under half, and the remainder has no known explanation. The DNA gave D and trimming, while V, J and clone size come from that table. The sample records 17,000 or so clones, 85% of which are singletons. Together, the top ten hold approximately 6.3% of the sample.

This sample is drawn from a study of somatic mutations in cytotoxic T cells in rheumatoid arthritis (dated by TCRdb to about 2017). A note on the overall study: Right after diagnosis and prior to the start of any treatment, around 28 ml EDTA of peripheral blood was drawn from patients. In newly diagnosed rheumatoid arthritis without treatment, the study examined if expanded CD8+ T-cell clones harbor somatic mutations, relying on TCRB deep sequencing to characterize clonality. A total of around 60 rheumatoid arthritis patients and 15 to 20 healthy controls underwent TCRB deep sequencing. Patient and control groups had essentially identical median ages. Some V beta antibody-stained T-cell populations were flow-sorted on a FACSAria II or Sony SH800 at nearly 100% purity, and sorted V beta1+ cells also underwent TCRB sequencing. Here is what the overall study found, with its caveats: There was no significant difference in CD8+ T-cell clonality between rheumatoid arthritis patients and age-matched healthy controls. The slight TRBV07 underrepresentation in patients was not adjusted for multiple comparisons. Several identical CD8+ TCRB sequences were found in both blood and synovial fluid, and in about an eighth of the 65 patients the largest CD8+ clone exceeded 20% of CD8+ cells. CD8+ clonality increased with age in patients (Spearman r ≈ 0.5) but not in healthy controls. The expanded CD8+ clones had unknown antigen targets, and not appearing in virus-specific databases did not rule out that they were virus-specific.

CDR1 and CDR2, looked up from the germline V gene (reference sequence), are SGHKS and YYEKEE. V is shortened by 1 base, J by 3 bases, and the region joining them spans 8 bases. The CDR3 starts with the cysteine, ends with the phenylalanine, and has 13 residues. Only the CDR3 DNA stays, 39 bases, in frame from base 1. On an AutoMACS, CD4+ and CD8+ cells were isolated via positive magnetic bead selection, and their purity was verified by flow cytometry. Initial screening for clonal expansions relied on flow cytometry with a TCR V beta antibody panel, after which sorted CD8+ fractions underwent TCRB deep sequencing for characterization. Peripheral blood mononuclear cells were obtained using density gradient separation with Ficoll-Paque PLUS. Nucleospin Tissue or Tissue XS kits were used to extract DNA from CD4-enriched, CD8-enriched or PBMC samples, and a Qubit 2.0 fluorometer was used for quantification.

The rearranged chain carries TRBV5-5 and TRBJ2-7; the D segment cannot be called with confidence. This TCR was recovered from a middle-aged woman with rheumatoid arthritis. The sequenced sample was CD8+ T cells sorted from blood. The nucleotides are TGTGCCAGCAGCTTGAGGCGGAGCTACGAGCAGTACTTC. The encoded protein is CASSLRRSYEQYF. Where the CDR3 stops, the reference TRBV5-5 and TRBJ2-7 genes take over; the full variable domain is DAGVTQSPTHLIKTRGQQVTLRCSPISGHKSVSWYQQVLGQGPQFIFQYYEKEERGRGNFPDRFSARQFPNYSSELNVNALLLGDSALYLCASSLRRSYEQYFGPGTRLTVT.